Included here is one TCR beta chain sequence, with context. Its antigen is unidentified. The source of the sample is a study of CXCR3-negative and CXCR3-positive naive CD8 T cells. Study findings and constraints: Diversity was high in both naive subsets and much lower in memory cells.

5' RACE that incorporated UMI labels was used to prepare the TRB cDNA libraries. TCRdb re-analyzed the 5' RACE reads; it lists each CDR3 protein once, without DNA. The specimen's table records approximately 62,000 distinct CDR3 sequences. The sequence came from a human donor in good health. Some clones in this sample may be carry-over from other donors' samples. The specimen sequenced was naive CXCR3- CD8+ T cells from blood. The subset: CD45RO-CCR7+CD27+CD95- naive CD8+ T cells lacking CXCR3 (TNR3-).

CDR3 loop: CSVVDLAAYEQYF. V usage is TRBV29-1 and J usage is TRBJ2-7; no DNA is available, so the TRBD2 call from TCRdb remains unchecked. The CDR3 contains 13 residues. Germline assignment: CDR1 SQVTM and CDR2 ANQGSEA.